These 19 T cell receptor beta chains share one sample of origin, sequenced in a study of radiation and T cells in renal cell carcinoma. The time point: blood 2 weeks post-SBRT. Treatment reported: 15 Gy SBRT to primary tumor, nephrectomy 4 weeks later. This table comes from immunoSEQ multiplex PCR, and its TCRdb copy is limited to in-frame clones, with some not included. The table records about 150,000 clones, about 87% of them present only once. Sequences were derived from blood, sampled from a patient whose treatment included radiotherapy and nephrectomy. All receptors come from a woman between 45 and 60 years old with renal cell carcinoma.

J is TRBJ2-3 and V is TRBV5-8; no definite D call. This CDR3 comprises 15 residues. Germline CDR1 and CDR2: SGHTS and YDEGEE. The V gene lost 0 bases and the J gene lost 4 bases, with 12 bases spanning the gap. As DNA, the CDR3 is TGTGCCAGCAGCTTGGGAGATACCTCCCCAGATACGCAGTATTTT. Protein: CASSLGDTSPDTQYF.

The CDR3, as DNA: TGTGCCAGCAGCTGGACAGGGGATAATTCACCCCTCCACTTT. Its protein product is CASSWTGDNSPLHF. This sequence joins TRBV7-3 and TRBJ1-6; TRBD1 matches at 9 bases. The junction had 0 bases not matched to a gene; V was cut back by 4 bases and J by 5 bases. The CDR3 contains 14 residues. Germline V CDR1 and CDR2: SGHTA, FQGTGA.

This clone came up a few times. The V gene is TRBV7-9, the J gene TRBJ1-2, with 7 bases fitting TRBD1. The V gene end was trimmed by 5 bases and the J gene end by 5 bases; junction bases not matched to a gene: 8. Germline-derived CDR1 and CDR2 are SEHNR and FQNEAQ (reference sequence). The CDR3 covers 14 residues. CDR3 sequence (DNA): TGTGCCAGCAGCCCAGTAGGGGACAGTTATGGCTACACCTTC. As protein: CASSPVGDSYGYTF. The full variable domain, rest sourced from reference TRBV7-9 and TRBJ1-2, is DTGVSQNPRHKITKRGQNVTFRCDPISEHNRLYWYRQTLGQGPEFLTYFQNEAQLEKSRLLSDRFSAERPKGSFSTLEIQRTEQGDSAMYLCASSPVGDSYGYTFGSGTRLTVV.

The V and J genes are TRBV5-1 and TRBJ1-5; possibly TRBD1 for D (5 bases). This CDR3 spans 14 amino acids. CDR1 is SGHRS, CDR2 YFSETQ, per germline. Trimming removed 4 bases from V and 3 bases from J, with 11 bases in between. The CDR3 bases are TGCGCCAGCAGCACCGGGACTCACAATCAGCCCCAGCATTTT. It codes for CASSTGTHNQPQHF.

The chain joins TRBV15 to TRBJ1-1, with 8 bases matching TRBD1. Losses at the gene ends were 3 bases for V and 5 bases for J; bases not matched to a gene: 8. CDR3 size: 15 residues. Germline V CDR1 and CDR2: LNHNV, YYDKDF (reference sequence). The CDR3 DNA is TGTGCCACCAGCAGGGCAGGGGGCGAGGGTACTGAAGCTTTCTTT. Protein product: CATSRAGGEGTEAFF.

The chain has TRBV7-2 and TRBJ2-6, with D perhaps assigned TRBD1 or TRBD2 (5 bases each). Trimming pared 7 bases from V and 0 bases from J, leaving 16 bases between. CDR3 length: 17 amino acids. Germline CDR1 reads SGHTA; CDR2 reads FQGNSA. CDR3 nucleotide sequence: TGTGCCAGCATCGCGAGGGGTCGCAGCTCTGGGGCCAACGTCCTGACTTTC. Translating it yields CASIARGRSSGANVLTF.

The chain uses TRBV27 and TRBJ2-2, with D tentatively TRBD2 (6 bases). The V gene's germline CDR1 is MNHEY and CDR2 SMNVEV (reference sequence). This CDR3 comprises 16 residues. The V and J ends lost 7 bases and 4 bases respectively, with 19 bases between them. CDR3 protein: CASTVSAGTPTGELFF. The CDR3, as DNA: TGTGCCAGCACAGTTAGCGCGGGGACGCCCACCGGGGAGCTGTTTTTT.

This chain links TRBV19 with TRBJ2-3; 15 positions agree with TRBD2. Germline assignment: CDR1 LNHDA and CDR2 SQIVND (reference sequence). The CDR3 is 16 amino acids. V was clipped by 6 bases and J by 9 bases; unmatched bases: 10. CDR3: CASSRAGTSGGPTQYF. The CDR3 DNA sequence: TGTGCCAGTAGCCGAGCCGGGACTAGCGGGGGGCCAACGCAGTATTTT.

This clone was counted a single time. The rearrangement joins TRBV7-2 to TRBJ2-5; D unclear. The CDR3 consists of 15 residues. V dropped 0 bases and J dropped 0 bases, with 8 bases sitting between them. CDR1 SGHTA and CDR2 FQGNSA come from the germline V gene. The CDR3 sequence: CASSLAGWYQETQYF. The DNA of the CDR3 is TGTGCCAGCAGCTTAGCGGGGTGGTACCAAGAGACCCAGTACTTC.

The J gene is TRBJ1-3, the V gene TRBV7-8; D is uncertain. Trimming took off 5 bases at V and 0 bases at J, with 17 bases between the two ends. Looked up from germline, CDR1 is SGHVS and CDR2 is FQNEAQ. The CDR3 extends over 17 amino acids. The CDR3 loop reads CASSTRTAKDSGNTIYF. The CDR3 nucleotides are TGTGCCAGCAGCACCCGGACGGCTAAGGACTCTGGAAACACCATATATTTT.

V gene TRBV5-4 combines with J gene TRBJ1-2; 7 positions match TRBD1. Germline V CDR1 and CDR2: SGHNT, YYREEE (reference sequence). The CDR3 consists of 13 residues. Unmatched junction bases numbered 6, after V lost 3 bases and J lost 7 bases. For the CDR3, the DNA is TGTGCCAGCAGCTACCTAGACAGGGCTGGCTACACCTTC. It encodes CASSYLDRAGYTF.

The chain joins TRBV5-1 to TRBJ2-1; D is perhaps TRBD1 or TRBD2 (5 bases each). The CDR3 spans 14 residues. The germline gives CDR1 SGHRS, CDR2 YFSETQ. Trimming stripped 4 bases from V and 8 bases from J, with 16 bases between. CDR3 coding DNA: TGCGCCAGCAGCCCGGGACCAGGGCGGTATGAGCAGTTCTTC. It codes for CASSPGPGRYEQFF. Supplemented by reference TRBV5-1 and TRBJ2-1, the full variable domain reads KAGVTQTPRYLIKTRGQQVTLSCSPISGHRSVSWYQQTPGQGLQFLFEYFSETQRNKGNFPGRFSGRQFSNSRSEMNVSTLELGDSALYLCASSPGPGRYEQFFGPGTRLTVL.

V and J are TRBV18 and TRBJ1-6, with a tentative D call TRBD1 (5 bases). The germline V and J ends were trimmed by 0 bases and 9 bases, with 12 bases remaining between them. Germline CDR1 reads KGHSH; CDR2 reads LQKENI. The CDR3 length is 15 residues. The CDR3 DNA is TGTGCCAGCTCACCACCGGGCCAGGGTGGTTCACCCCTCCACTTT. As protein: CASSPPGQGGSPLHF.

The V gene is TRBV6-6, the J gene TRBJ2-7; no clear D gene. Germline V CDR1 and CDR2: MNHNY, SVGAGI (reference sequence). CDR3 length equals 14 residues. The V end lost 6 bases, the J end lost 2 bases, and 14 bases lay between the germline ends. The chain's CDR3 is CASRDSAIPYEQYF. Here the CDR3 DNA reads TGTGCCAGCAGGGATTCAGCGATCCCCTACGAGCAGTACTTC.

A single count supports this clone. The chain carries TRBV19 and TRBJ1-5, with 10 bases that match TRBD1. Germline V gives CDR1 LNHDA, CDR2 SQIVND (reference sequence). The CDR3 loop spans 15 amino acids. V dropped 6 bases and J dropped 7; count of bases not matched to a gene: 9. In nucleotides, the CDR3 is TGTGCCAGTAGCAAGGGGACAGGGGCGTACCAGCCCCAGCATTTT. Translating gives CASSKGTGAYQPQHF. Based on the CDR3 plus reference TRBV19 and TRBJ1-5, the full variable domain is DGGITQSPKYLFRKEGQNVTLSCEQNLNHDAMYWYRQDPGQGLRLIYYSQIVNDFQKGDIAEGYSVSREKKESFPLTVTSAQKNPTAFYLCASSKGTGAYQPQHFGDGTRLSIL.

The CDR3 here is CASSEQQGHGNTIYF. CDR3 DNA sequence: TGTGCCAGCAGTGAACAACAGGGGCACGGAAACACCATATATTTT. The V call is TRBV6-1, the J call TRBJ1-3; 7 nucleotides align to TRBD1. The CDR3 length is 15 residues. Germline V CDR1 and CDR2: MNHNS, SASEGT. The J segment lost 4 bases and the V segment lost 2 bases, leaving 5 bases of the junction unmatched.

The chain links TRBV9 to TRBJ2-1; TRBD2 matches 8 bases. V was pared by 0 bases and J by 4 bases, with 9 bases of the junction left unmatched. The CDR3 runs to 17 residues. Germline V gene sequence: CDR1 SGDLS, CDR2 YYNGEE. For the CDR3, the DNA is TGTGCCAGCAGCGTAGCAGACGTGACTAGCGAGTACAATGAGCAGTTCTTC. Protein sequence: CASSVADVTSEYNEQFF.

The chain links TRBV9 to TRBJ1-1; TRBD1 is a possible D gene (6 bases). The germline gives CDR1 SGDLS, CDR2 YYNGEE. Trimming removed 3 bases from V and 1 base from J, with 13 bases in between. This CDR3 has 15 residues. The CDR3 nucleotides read TGTGCCAGCAGCGAGTGGACAGAAGGGAACACTGAAGCTTTCTTT. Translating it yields CASSEWTEGNTEAFF.

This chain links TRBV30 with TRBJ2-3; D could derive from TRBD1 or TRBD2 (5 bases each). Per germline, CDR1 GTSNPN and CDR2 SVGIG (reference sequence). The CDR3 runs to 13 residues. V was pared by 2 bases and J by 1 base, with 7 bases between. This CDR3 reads CAWSKGRTDTQYF. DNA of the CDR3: TGTGCCTGGAGTAAGGGACGCACAGATACGCAGTATTTT.